The 19 T cell receptor beta chains in this list originate from one sample, sequenced in a study of prognosis after radiotherapy for stage I lung cancer (dated by TCRdb to about 2021). The run used an Illumina HiSeq 3000. Two rounds of multiplex PCR were used to amplify the TCR beta CDR3 region from genomic DNA. The first PCR round used primers specific to each TRBV and TRBJ gene, with sequences filed in Chinese patent CN105087789A. TCRdb reanalyzed the raw reads on its own, using fastp at Q25 for trimming and MiXCR for clone calling, and kept in-frame beta chains. A single entry per CDR3 protein holds the most common genes and DNA from its merged rows. The sample data list about 22,000 distinct CDR3 sequences, and 40% of these were observed just once. Approximately 50% of the sample rests with the top ten. This material consisted of PBMCs, taken before or after stereotactic body radiation therapy (not recorded which). The receptor source for this set is a donor aged 50 or older with non-small cell lung cancer.

This clonotype was detected many times. The rearrangement joins TRBV5-8 to TRBJ2-3; D possibly matches TRBD1 or TRBD2 (5 bases each). Looked up from germline, CDR1 is SGHTS and CDR2 is YDEGEE. Trimming took 1 base from V and 4 from J, leaving 10 bases between them. This CDR3 comprises 14 residues. DNA of the CDR3: TGTGCCAGCAGCTTGAGAGGGGACGCAGATACGCAGTATTTT. Its protein product is CASSLRGDADTQYF.

Comments on this clonotype: One end of the junction does not line up with germline, which may come from a read error. The gene calls are TRBV5-1 and TRBJ1-4; 7 nucleotides agree with TRBD1. CDR3 length: 16 amino acids. Germline CDR1 SGHRS, CDR2 YFSETQ. CDR3 sequence reads: CANSFSGTATNEKLLF. In DNA, the CDR3 is TGCGCCAACAGCTTTTCTGGGACAGCAACTAATGAAAAACTGCTTTTT.

This clonotype was seen at least ten times. This may be a read error, as it is one base from a much larger clone. CDR3 protein: CATSGWGGDTYNEQFF. CDR3 DNA: TGTGCCACCAGTGGCTGGGGGGGCGATACCTACAATGAGCAGTTCTTC. The rearrangement links TRBV24-1 to TRBJ2-1, with TRBD2 as a possible D gene (7 bases). The V end lost 5 bases, the J end lost 2 bases, and 15 bases lay between the germline ends. Germline CDR1 KGHDR, CDR2 SFDVKD. The CDR3 spans 16 residues.

This clonotype was detected many times. CDR3 nucleotide sequence: TGTGCCAGCAGCGCAGACGGTCTTAGCACAGATACGCAGTATTTT. It specifies CASSADGLSTDTQYF. V gene TRBV9 combines with J gene TRBJ2-3; D is unclear. Germline V gives CDR1 SGDLS, CDR2 YYNGEE. The CDR3 totals 15 residues. V was cut by 3 bases and J by 0 bases, with 11 bases left in between. The whole variable domain, filled in from reference TRBV9 and TRBJ2-3, reads DSGVTQTPKHLITATGQRVTLRCSPRSGDLSVYWYQQSLDQGLQFLIQYYNGEERAKGNILERFSAQQFPDLHSELNLSSLELGDSALYFCASSADGLSTDTQYFGPGTRLTVL.

The sample holds many counts of this clonotype. V is TRBV4-2 and J is TRBJ2-3; D uncertain. Germline V gene data show CDR1 as LGHNA and CDR2 as YNFKEQ. This CDR3 has 15 amino acids. Between the trimmed V and J ends, which lost 3 bases and 2 bases, there was a span of 12 bases. CDR3 sequence: CASSHASWATDTQYF. The CDR3 DNA follows: TGTGCCAGCAGCCACGCCTCGTGGGCCACAGATACGCAGTATTTT.

Ten or more counts support this clonotype. V gene TRBV18 combines with J gene TRBJ1-2, with D maybe TRBD1 (6 bases). Trimming pared 4 bases from V and 4 bases from J, leaving 10 bases between. The CDR3 extends over 13 amino acids. Germline CDR1 is KGHSH and CDR2 is LQKENI. The CDR3 loop is CASSLQGIYGYTF. CDR3 DNA: TGTGCCAGCTCACTTCAGGGGATCTATGGCTACACCTTC.

This clonotype was picked up one time. The chain links TRBV18 to TRBJ1-2; D not resolved. The germline V gene encodes CDR1 KGHSH and CDR2 LQKENI. Trimming removed 0 bases at V and 8 bases at J, with 10 bases between. This CDR3 comprises 13 residues. DNA of the CDR3: TGTGCCAGCTCACCACCTCAGCGGAAGGGCTACACCTTC. This codes for CASSPPQRKGYTF.

This clonotype was seen ten or more times. The CDR3 DNA follows: TGTGCCAGCAGTCTCAACCTAGCGGGAGGCGAGCAGTACTTC. This sequence encodes CASSLNLAGGEQYF. The rearrangement uses TRBV28 and TRBJ2-7; 11 bases are a match to TRBD2. Germline V CDR1 and CDR2: MDHEN, SYDVKM. Trimming at V came to 5 bases and at J to 6 bases, leaving 6 bases not matched to a gene. This CDR3 comprises 14 residues.

This clonotype was detected many times. This chain connects TRBV20-1 to TRBJ2-5, with no clear D. The CDR3 runs to 14 residues. The germline V gene has CDR1 DFQATT and CDR2 SNEGSKA (reference sequence). V lost 0 bases and J 4 bases, leaving 12 bases between the germline ends. The CDR3 sequence: CSARDYHRGETQYF. As DNA, the CDR3 is TGCAGTGCTAGAGACTACCACCGAGGAGAGACCCAGTACTTC.

V gene TRBV12-3 or TRBV12-4 combines with J gene TRBJ2-2; 8 bases match TRBD2. The trim removed 3 bases at V and 0 bases at J, leaving 12 bases unmatched. The CDR3 has 19 residues. The CDR3 here is CASSLGSGMGGANTGELFF. CDR3 nucleotides: TGTGCCAGCAGTTTGGGTAGCGGGATGGGCGGCGCGAACACCGGGGAGCTGTTTTTT.

Many counts were recorded for this clonotype. This rearrangement joins TRBV7-3 to TRBJ2-1; maybe TRBD1 (5 bases). Trimming shortened V by 0 bases and J by 7 bases, and 10 bases separated the two germline ends. In germline, CDR1 is SGHTA, CDR2 FQGTGA. This CDR3 spans 14 amino acids. The CDR3 here is CASSLTPGPNEQFF. CDR3 nucleotide sequence: TGTGCCAGCAGCTTAACTCCAGGGCCAAATGAGCAGTTCTTC.

V usage is TRBV6-1 and J usage is TRBJ2-5, with D hard to call. This CDR3 comprises 12 residues. V lost 2 bases and J lost 5, with 6 bases in between. The germline gives CDR1 MNHNS, CDR2 SASEGT. The CDR3 DNA follows: TGTGCCAGCAGTGAACAAGGGGAGACCCAGTACTTC. This sequence encodes CASSEQGETQYF.

Of note for this clonotype: This sequence is one base from a far larger clone and is likely a read error. The rearrangement joins TRBV11-1 to TRBJ1-6; D might be TRBD1 (5 bases). This CDR3 is 15 amino acids long. Germline lookup yields CDR1 SGHAT and CDR2 FQDESV (reference sequence). This CDR3 reads CASSLVTGPNSPLNF. CDR3 nucleotide sequence: TGTGCCAGCAGCTTAGTAACAGGACCGAATTCACCCCTCAACTTT.

There are many counts of this clonotype. V is TRBV5-1 and J is TRBJ2-1; 12 bases are shared with TRBD2. V trimming: 3 bases; J trimming: 0 bases; junction bases outside the gene matches: 4. Germline CDR1 SGHRS, CDR2 YFSETQ. The CDR3 sequence is 17 residues long. CDR3 coding DNA: TGCGCCAGCAGCTCACCGACTAGCGGGAGCTCCTACAATGAGCAGTTCTTC. Translation gives CASSSPTSGSSYNEQFF.

This rearrangement joins TRBV3-1 to TRBJ1-1; D is unclear. Per germline, CDR1 LGHDT and CDR2 YNNKEL (reference sequence). This CDR3 is 14 amino acids long. Trimming shortened V by 1 base and J by 4 bases, and 10 bases separated the two germline ends. The CDR3 region has the DNA TGTGCCAGCAGCCAAGCGCCGGATGGCACTGAAGCTTTCTTT. The encoded protein is CASSQAPDGTEAFF. The whole variable domain, filled in from reference TRBV3-1 and TRBJ1-1, reads DTAVSQTPKYLVTQMGNDKSIKCEQNLGHDTMYWYKQDSKKFLKIMFSYNNKELIINETVPNRFSPKSPDKAHLNLHINSLELGDSAVYFCASSQAPDGTEAFFGQGTRLTVV.

This clonotype was counted many times. The chain links TRBV20-1 to TRBJ2-5; 8 bases agree with TRBD2. V trimming: 5 bases; J trimming: 5 bases; junction bases outside the gene matches: 7. Germline V gene lookup returns CDR1 DFQATT and CDR2 SNEGSKA (reference sequence). The CDR3 has 13 residues. In DNA, the CDR3 is TGCAGTGCTGAGGGCCGGGGGGGGGAGACCCAGTACTTC. This encodes CSAEGRGGETQYF.

The J gene is TRBJ2-3, the V gene TRBV5-1; perhaps TRBD2 as D (7 bases). The CDR3 is 16 amino acids. Germline lookup yields CDR1 SGHRS and CDR2 YFSETQ. Trimming removed 5 bases from V and 0 bases from J, with 16 bases in between. For the CDR3, the DNA is TGCGCCAGCAGGCGGGGGCTGGAGGGAAGCACAGATACGCAGTATTTT. The encoded protein is CASRRGLEGSTDTQYF.

This clonotype occurred many times. V is TRBV6-1 and J is TRBJ2-7; 10 nucleotides line up with TRBD1. With V trimmed by 5 bases and J by 9 bases, 7 bases remained unmatched. Germline CDR1 is MNHNS and CDR2 is SASEGT. The length of the CDR3 is 13 residues. CDR3 loop: CASSRRDRGAQYF. As DNA, the CDR3 is TGTGCCAGCAGTAGGCGGGACAGGGGAGCGCAGTACTTC.

In its sample, this clonotype was seen many times. The chain uses TRBV24-1 and TRBJ2-5; 10 positions agree with TRBD2. The CDR3 contains 16 residues. After removal of 4 bases from V and 5 bases from J, the junction contained 9 bases not matched to a gene. Germline V CDR1 and CDR2: KGHDR, SFDVKD. The CDR3 DNA is TGTGCCACCAGTGAACCAGCGGGAGGGCCGGGCGAGACCCAGTACTTC. This translates into CATSEPAGGPGETQYF.